These T cell receptor beta chains were read from a single sample in a study of molecular identifiers for immune sequencing clone quantification. In TCRdb, the PCR reads were re-called with MiXCR into one record per CDR3 protein. The table shows under 600,000 distinct CDR3 sequences, with around 21% occurring only once. Specimen: naive CD8+ T cells from blood, with Jurkat cell RNA spiked in. These receptor sequences come from a human donor in good health. Some libraries in this study had Jurkat cell RNA spiked in. Each CDR3 is given with its conserved first and last residue. The D gene is left open where the match is weak. Size is stated for part of the rows, as once, few or many counts, or as a class when the clone is expanded.

TRBD2	TRBV12-3/TRBV12-4	16	TRBJ2-1	-	TGTGCCAGCAGTTTAGCCGAGGGACTAGCGTCGATTGAGCAGTTCTTC	CASSLAEGLASIEQFF
-	TRBV5-1	14	TRBJ2-5	many	TGCGCCAGCAGCTACGATTCAGGCGGGGAGACCCAGTACTTC	CASSYDSGGETQYF
TRBD1	TRBV28	15	TRBJ1-5	many	TGTGCCAGCAGTCTGACACAGGGGTCGAATCAGCCCCAGCATTTT	CASSLTQGSNQPQHF
TRBD1	TRBV23-1	13	TRBJ2-7	many	TGCGCCAGCAGCCCAGGGACAGGGCACGAGCAGTACTTC	CASSPGTGHEQYF
-	TRBV7-2	14	TRBJ2-3	many	TGTGCCAGCAGCTTAAAAAATGTGCCTGATACGCAGTATTTT	CASSLKNVPDTQYF
-	TRBV29-1	12	TRBJ2-1	many	TGCAGCGTTGAAATGGGGTCCAATGAGCAGTTCTTC	CSVEMGSNEQFF
TRBD1	TRBV5-1	15	TRBJ2-5	many	TGCGCCAGCAACACCGGGACAGGGGCTTTGGAGACCCAGTACTTC	CASNTGTGALETQYF
-	TRBV27	15	TRBJ2-3	few	TGTGCCAGCAGTTCCACAAGGGGGTTCACAGATACGCAGTATTTT	CASSSTRGFTDTQYF
-	TRBV7-9	13	TRBJ2-3	many	TGTGCCAGCAGCTTAGCTCCCGACGATACGCAGTATTTT	CASSLAPDDTQYF
TRBD1	TRBV7-8	15	TRBJ2-7	-	TGTGCCAGCAGCTTAGCTCTACAGGGGTACTACGAGCAGTACTTC	CASSLALQGYYEQYF
TRBD1	TRBV30	15	TRBJ2-3	-	TGTGCCTGGAGCGGAACCGGGACAGGGGGAGATACGCAGTATTTT	CAWSGTGTGGDTQYF
-	TRBV20-1	16	TRBJ2-3	few	TGCAGTGCTAGAATCGGGGCGTCTCCTAGCACAGATACGCAGTATTTT	CSARIGASPSTDTQYF
-	TRBV9	14	TRBJ2-3	-	TGTGCCAGCAGCCCGGGGGCGCTCACAGATACGCAGTATTTT	CASSPGALTDTQYF
-	TRBV5-1	15	TRBJ2-1	-	TGCGCCAGCAGCTTGAACCCTCCGGCTGGCAATGAGCAGTCCTTC	CASSLNPPAGNEQSF
-	TRBV29-1	13	TRBJ2-7	many	TGCAGCATCCGCCGGGGGTCCACCTACGAGCAGTACTTC	CSIRRGSTYEQYF
-	TRBV4-3	16	TRBJ2-1	few	TGCGCCAGCAGCCAAGAAAGGGTGTTATCTAACAATGAGCAGTTCTTC	CASSQERVLSNNEQFF
TRBD2	TRBV4-1	12	TRBJ2-3	many	TGCGCCAGCAGCCTAATAGCGGGAGAGGAGTATTTT	CASSLIAGEEYF
-	TRBV6-2/TRBV6-3	13	TRBJ2-7	-	TGTGCCAGTGGGACTGTTAGCTCCTACGAGCAGTACTTC	CASGTVSSYEQYF
-	TRBV10-3	16	TRBJ2-2	few	TGTGCCATCAGTGGGGGGGACGGCCCGAACACCGGGGAGCTGTTTTTT	CAISGGDGPNTGELFF
-	TRBV5-4	13	TRBJ2-1	-	TGTGCCAGCAGCACGATGACAGACAATGAGCAGTTCTTC	CASSTMTDNEQFF
-	TRBV28	16	TRBJ1-1	-	TGTGCCAGCAGTTTTCCACAGGCTCGATGGAACACTGAAGCTTTCTTT	CASSFPQARWNTEAFF
TRBD2	TRBV4-3	16	TRBJ2-5	many	TGCGCCAGCAGCCAAGATCCAGCGGGGAGCCAAGAGACCCAGTACTTC	CASSQDPAGSQETQYF
-	TRBV5-1	14	TRBJ2-7	-	TGCGCCAGCAGCTTGTATGGGACAACCTACGAGCAGTACTTC	CASSLYGTTYEQYF
TRBD1	TRBV20-1	15	TRBJ2-7	-	TGCAGTGCTAGAGTTACCGGGACAGGGGGCTACGAGCAGTACTTC	CSARVTGTGGYEQYF
TRBD2	TRBV7-9	15	TRBJ2-7	-	TGTGCCAGCAGAAACGGGACTAGCGGGGACAATGAGCAGTACTTC	CASRNGTSGDNEQYF
-	TRBV7-2	13	TRBJ2-2	few	TGTGCCAGCAGCCCCAGGGTGGTCGGGGAGCTGTTTTTT	CASSPRVVGELFF
TRBD2	TRBV7-9	16	TRBJ2-1	-	TGTGCCAGCAGGCCGTACCCCGGACTAGCGGGGAATGAGCAGTTCTTC	CASRPYPGLAGNEQFF
-	TRBV20-1	11	TRBJ1-1	many	TGCAGTGCTAGAGATCAGGGCGAGGCTTTCTTT	CSARDQGEAFF
-	TRBV7-2	17	TRBJ2-1	many	TGTGCCAGCAGCTTAGTCGGAGGAATAAGCTCCTACAATGAGCAGTTCTTC	CASSLVGGISSYNEQFF
-	TRBV4-3	13	TRBJ2-5	-	TGCGCCAGCAGCCAAACAGCACAAGAGACCCAGTACTTC	CASSQTAQETQYF
-	TRBV6-2/TRBV6-3	14	TRBJ1-2	many	TGTGCCAGCAGTTGGGGGACGGCAGCCTATGGCTACACCTTC	CASSWGTAAYGYTF
-	TRBV12-3/TRBV12-4	17	TRBJ2-2	-	TGTGCCAGCAGGGGACACGAAATTGAGCGGAACACCGGGGAGCTGTTTTTT	CASRGHEIERNTGELFF
-	TRBV9	16	TRBJ2-3	few	TGTGCCAGCAGCGTGAGGGTCGGGGCGAACACAGATACGCAGTATTTT	CASSVRVGANTDTQYF
-	TRBV7-9	13	TRBJ1-3	few	TGTGCCAGCAGGGCGGGCTCTGGAAACACCATATATTTT	CASRAGSGNTIYF
TRBD1	TRBV7-9	15	TRBJ1-1	-	TGTGCCAGCAGCACCAGTCGACAGGGATCAACTGAAGCTTTCTTT	CASSTSRQGSTEAFF
-	TRBV6-5	13	TRBJ2-3	-	TGTGCCAGCAGTTTTGCTGACACAGATACGCAGTATTTT	CASSFADTDTQYF
TRBD1	TRBV14	16	TRBJ2-1	-	TGTGCCAGCGGCCAAGAGGACAGGAGCTCCTACAATGAGCAGTTCTTC	CASGQEDRSSYNEQFF
TRBD2	TRBV5-1	14	TRBJ2-7	many	TGCGCCAGCAGCAGGACTAGCGGTCCCTACGAGCAGTACTTC	CASSRTSGPYEQYF
-	TRBV11-3	14	TRBJ2-5	-	TGTGCCAGCAGCCGAGGAGGCTACCAAGAGACCCAGTACTTC	CASSRGGYQETQYF
TRBD1	TRBV4-3	15	TRBJ2-2	many	TGCGCCAGCAGCCAGAGACAGGGGCTCACCGGGGAGCTGTTTTTT	CASSQRQGLTGELFF
-	TRBV6-5	14	TRBJ2-7	many	TGTGCCAGCAGTTACTCCGGGCAGTTCTACGAGCAGTACTTC	CASSYSGQFYEQYF
-	TRBV28	14	TRBJ2-7	many	TGTGCCAGCAAAGCCCGGGACAACTCCTACGAGCAGTACTTC	CASKARDNSYEQYF
TRBD2	TRBV14	16	TRBJ2-1	-	TGTGCCAGCAGCCAAGGTACTAGCGGGATTCTGCATGAGCAGTTCTTC	CASSQGTSGILHEQFF
-	TRBV7-2	15	TRBJ1-1	many	TGTGCCAGCAGCTCCCCGACAGCGGTGAACACTGAAGCTTTCTTT	CASSSPTAVNTEAFF
TRBD1	TRBV3-1	14	TRBJ1-3	-	TGTGCCAGCAGCCAAACAGGGGGCCGAAACACCATATATTTT	CASSQTGGRNTIYF
TRBD2	TRBV11-2	16	TRBJ2-4	few	TGTGCCAGCAGCTGGACTAGCGACCTAGCCAAAAACATTCAGTACTTC	CASSWTSDLAKNIQYF
TRBD2	TRBV6-5	14	TRBJ2-7	few	TGTGCCAGCCGTTTTCGAACTAGCGGGTACGAGCAGTACTTC	CASRFRTSGYEQYF
TRBD1	TRBV14	15	TRBJ2-5	few	TGTGCCAGCAGCCCGGGACAGGGTTCCCAAGAGACCCAGTACTTC	CASSPGQGSQETQYF
-	TRBV9	15	TRBJ2-3	-	TGTGCCGGTACCTGTGGGGGACCGAGCACAGATACGCAGTATTTT	CAGTCGGPSTDTQYF
-	TRBV25-1	11	TRBJ2-7	-	TGTGCCAGCAGTGTCACGTGGGAGCAGTACTTC	CASSVTWEQYF
-	TRBV27	14	TRBJ1-5	many	TGTGCCAGCAGTTTGGGAGGTGGGATTCAGCCCCAGCATTTT	CASSLGGGIQPQHF
TRBD1	TRBV13	15	TRBJ2-7	-	TGTGCCAGCAGCTTAACGGGACAGGGGCTCTACGAGCAGTACTTC	CASSLTGQGLYEQYF